These 25 T cell receptor beta chains originate from one sample sequenced in a study of shared clonotypes between healthy human individuals. The table came from immunoSEQ multiplex PCR; TCRdb's copy has only in-frame clones and leaves some out. The sample carries 1 million to 1.2 million clones, approximately 80% recorded once. The sample consisted of memory CD4+ T cells from PBMCs. Subset specified: CD45RA-negative fraction. These receptors came from a man aged 18 to 35 in good health. Some clones in this sample may be carry-over from other donors' samples.

The chain carries TRBV10-3 and TRBJ2-1; D may match TRBD1 or TRBD2 (5 bases each). The germline V gene has CDR1 ENHRY and CDR2 SYGVKD. V lost 9 bases and J 6 bases, leaving 12 bases between the germline ends. This CDR3 has 12 amino acids. The CDR3 sequence is CAISGGVNEQFF. CDR3 DNA sequence: TGTGCCATATCTGGGGGAGTCAATGAGCAGTTCTTC.

This chain links TRBV13 with TRBJ1-2; 7 positions match TRBD1. Germline V gene data show CDR1 as PRHDT and CDR2 as FYEKMQ (reference sequence). The CDR3 loop spans 14 amino acids. The V gene end was trimmed by 5 bases and the J gene end by 8 bases; junction bases not matched to a gene: 11. CDR3 in amino acids: CASSPFEGARGYTF. The CDR3 DNA is TGTGCCAGCAGCCCCTTTGAGGGGGCGAGGGGCTACACCTTC.

This chain links TRBV4-1 with TRBJ2-5; TRBD2 matches 7 bases. The CDR3 spans 15 residues. V lost 0 bases to trimming and J lost 4 bases; unmatched junction nucleotides: 5. The germline gives CDR1 MGHRA, CDR2 YSYEKL. CDR3 in amino acids: CASSQEGGGRETQYF. DNA for the CDR3: TGCGCCAGCAGCCAAGAGGGAGGCGGGAGAGAGACCCAGTACTTC.

This clone was detected only once. The gene calls are TRBV5-1 and TRBJ1-1; TRBD1 might be the D (5 bases). The germline gives CDR1 SGHRS, CDR2 YFSETQ. This CDR3 has 15 amino acids. V gave up 0 bases and J gave up 7 bases, with 16 bases separating them. The CDR3 reads CASSLVGGGDYEAFF. In DNA form, the CDR3 reads TGCGCCAGCAGCTTGGTCGGGGGTGGGGATTATGAAGCTTTCTTT.

The chain employs TRBV30 and TRBJ1-2, with 7 positions matching TRBD1. The CDR3 length is 15 residues. The trim removed 3 bases at V and 7 bases at J, leaving 14 bases unmatched. Germline V gene sequence: CDR1 GTSNPN, CDR2 SVGIG (reference sequence). CDR3 region: CAWRGAGGRTGGYTF. CDR3 nucleotides: TGTGCCTGGAGAGGGGCAGGGGGAAGAACTGGTGGCTACACCTTC. The full variable domain, its missing parts supplied by reference TRBV30 and TRBJ1-2, is SQTIHQWPATLVQPVGSPLSLECTVEGTSNPNLYWYRQAAGRGLQLLFYSVGIGQISSEVPQNLSASRPQDRQFILSSKKLLLSDSGFYLCAWRGAGGRTGGYTFGSGTRLTVV.

V and J are TRBV27 and TRBJ1-2; unclear D gene. Looked up from germline, CDR1 is MNHEY and CDR2 is SMNVEV (reference sequence). Trimming stripped 6 bases from V and 1 base from J, with 12 bases between. The length of the CDR3 is 14 residues. Written as DNA, the CDR3 is TGTGCCAGCAGAGCCCGCATTTATAACTATGGCTACACCTTC. Its translation: CASRARIYNYGYTF.

The chain is built from TRBV9 and TRBJ2-6, with no clear D. This CDR3 is built from 14 residues. V was shortened by 3 bases and J by 3 bases, with 7 bases between the two germline ends. Germline loops: CDR1 SGDLS, CDR2 YYNGEE. The CDR3 is CASSAINGANVLTF. CDR3 DNA sequence: TGTGCCAGCAGCGCTATAAATGGGGCCAACGTCCTGACTTTC.

V and J are TRBV5-6 and TRBJ2-3; TRBD2 matches at 7 bases. CDR1 is SGHDT, CDR2 YYEEEE, per germline. The CDR3 has 14 amino acids. The junction had 3 bases not matched to a gene; V was cut back by 4 bases and J by 1 base. CDR3 DNA sequence: TGTGCCAGCAGCCGAGCGGGGCGCACAGATACGCAGTATTTT. The encoded protein is CASSRAGRTDTQYF.

The chain has TRBV6-5 and TRBJ2-7; the match to TRBD1 covers 8 bases. V was pared by 5 bases and J by 4 bases, with 4 bases of the junction left unmatched. The CDR3 is 13 amino acids. Germline lookup yields CDR1 MNHEY and CDR2 SVGAGI. CDR3 loop: CASSEDREYEQYF. CDR3 DNA sequence: TGTGCCAGCAGTGAGGACAGGGAGTACGAGCAGTACTTC.

J is TRBJ2-3 and V is TRBV5-1; perhaps TRBD2 as D (5 bases). The germline V gene has CDR1 SGHRS and CDR2 YFSETQ. CDR3 length: 15 amino acids. V shed 0 bases and J shed 2 bases, with 10 bases lying between them. The CDR3 DNA reads TGCGCCAGCAGCTTGGGACTACTCGACACAGATACGCAGTATTTT. Amino acid sequence: CASSLGLLDTDTQYF.

J is TRBJ1-6 and V is TRBV29-1; no firm D call. The CDR3 sequence is 15 residues long. Trimming stripped 4 bases from V and 0 bases from J, with 10 bases between. CDR1 and CDR2 (germline): SQVTM, ANQGSEA. As DNA, the CDR3 is TGCAGCGTTGGAAGGGCCAGCTCCTATAATTCACCCCTCCACTTT. It encodes CSVGRASSYNSPLHF.

This chain connects TRBV7-6 to TRBJ2-2; 9 bases are shared with TRBD1. The V segment lost 4 bases and the J segment 6 bases; nucleotides outside the gene matches: 9. CDR1 SGHVS and CDR2 FNYEAQ come from the germline V gene. CDR3 length: 16 amino acids. The DNA for the CDR3 is TGTGCCAGCAGCTCTAGGGGGACAGGGATTCCCGGGGAGCTGTTTTTT. This gives the protein CASSSRGTGIPGELFF.

This chain uses TRBV28 with TRBJ2-1, with 12 nucleotides matching TRBD2. CDR3 length: 13 amino acids. V trimming: 8 bases; J trimming: 7 bases; junction bases outside the gene matches: 3. Germline V lookup: CDR1 MDHEN, CDR2 SYDVKM. The CDR3 sequence: CASQTSGSNEQFF. CDR3 DNA: TGTGCCAGCCAGACTAGCGGGAGTAATGAGCAGTTCTTC.

A remark on this clone: At one end the junction does not follow the germline gene, possibly because of a read error. The V call is TRBV4-1, the J call TRBJ2-3, with 13 nucleotides matching TRBD2. CDR1 and CDR2 (germline): MGHRA, YSYEKL. The length of the CDR3 is 16 residues. Written as DNA, the CDR3 is TGCGCCAGCAGCCAACGGACTAGCGGGAGCAAAGATACGCAGTATTTT. Encoded protein: CASSQRTSGSKDTQYF.

The chain couples TRBV5-1 to TRBJ1-2; tentatively, D is TRBD1 (5 bases). The CDR3 has 13 residues. Looked up from germline, CDR1 is SGHRS and CDR2 is YFSETQ. V was shortened by 4 bases and J by 8 bases, with 15 bases between the two germline ends. CDR3 amino acids: CASSPRGPGGYTF. CDR3 DNA sequence: TGCGCCAGCAGCCCTAGGGGTCCAGGGGGCTACACCTTC.

CDR3: CASSQVGRGSYTDTQYF. The CDR3 DNA reads TGTGCCAGCAGCCAAGTGGGACGGGGGAGCTATACAGATACGCAGTATTTT. V is TRBV14 and J is TRBJ2-3; D might be TRBD2 (6 bases). The CDR3 is made up of 17 amino acids. The germline gives CDR1 SGHDN, CDR2 FVKESK. Trimming left V 1 base short and J 3 bases short, with 17 bases between. Using reference TRBV14 and TRBJ2-3 for the parts outside the CDR3, the full variable domain is EAGVTQFPSHSVIEKGQTVTLRCDPISGHDNLYWYRRVMGKEIKFLLHFVKESKQDESGMPNNRFLAERTGGTYSTLKVQPAELEDSGVYFCASSQVGRGSYTDTQYFGPGTRLTVL.

In this sample, this clone turned up once. This chain uses TRBV5-4 with TRBJ1-1, with a weak D call TRBD1 (6 bases). In germline, CDR1 is SGHNT, CDR2 YYREEE (reference sequence). This CDR3 has 14 amino acids. The germline V and J ends were trimmed by 4 bases and 0 bases, with 10 bases remaining between them. CDR3: CASSKTGLNTEAFF. The CDR3 DNA follows: TGTGCCAGCAGCAAAACAGGGTTGAACACTGAAGCTTTCTTT.

V and J are TRBV9 and TRBJ1-1; D call uncertain. The CDR3 spans 14 residues. V gave up 0 bases and J gave up 5 bases, with 11 bases separating them. CDR1 and CDR2 from the germline V gene are SGDLS and YYNGEE. CDR3 nucleotide sequence: TGTGCCAGCAGCGTAGGCATAACGGGAACTGAAGCTTTCTTT. As protein: CASSVGITGTEAFF.

The chain recombines TRBV6-4 with TRBJ1-2; D is unclear. Deletions cut 5 bases from V and 2 bases from J, with 9 bases between. This CDR3 comprises 13 residues. Germline V gene sequence: CDR1 MRHNA, CDR2 SNTAGT. CDR3 bases: TGTGCCAGCAGTCCGACTCAGAACTATGGCTACACCTTC. It encodes CASSPTQNYGYTF.

This rearrangement joins TRBV5-4 to TRBJ2-7; 7 positions agree with TRBD2. Germline trimming cut 0 bases from V and 1 base from J; bases unmatched to any gene: 7. The CDR3 totals 16 residues. Germline CDR1 and CDR2: SGHNT and YYREEE (reference sequence). CDR3 residues: CASSLGASGLSYEQYF. CDR3 nucleotide sequence: TGTGCCAGCAGCTTGGGAGCTAGCGGTCTGTCCTACGAGCAGTACTTC.

V usage is TRBV6-1 and J usage is TRBJ2-5; no clear D. The DNA end is a closer match to TRBJ2-7, so the J assignment may be wrong. The germline V gene encodes CDR1 MNHNS and CDR2 SASEGT. The CDR3 extends over 13 amino acids. CDR3 in DNA: TGTGCCACCTTGTACTACCGACACTACGAGCAGTACTTC. It yields the protein CATLYYRHYEQYF.

The chain carries TRBV5-1 and TRBJ2-3; the D is unclear. In germline, CDR1 is SGHRS, CDR2 YFSETQ. This CDR3 region has 15 residues. V was cut by 2 bases and J by 4 bases, with 14 bases left in between. CDR3 protein: CASSFRTLVADTQYF. The CDR3 DNA follows: TGCGCCAGCAGCTTCCGTACGTTAGTGGCAGATACGCAGTATTTT. The full variable domain, completed using reference TRBV5-1 and TRBJ2-3, is KAGVTQTPRYLIKTRGQQVTLSCSPISGHRSVSWYQQTPGQGLQFLFEYFSETQRNKGNFPGRFSGRQFSNSRSEMNVSTLELGDSALYLCASSFRTLVADTQYFGPGTRLTVL.

In the case of this clone: This sample includes further DNA sequences coding for the same CDR3. The rearrangement links TRBV2 to TRBJ1-5, with unresolved D. Germline V CDR1 and CDR2: SNHLY, FYNNEI. The ends were cut back, 3 bases at V and 6 bases at J, with 12 bases in the middle. This CDR3 has 14 residues. The CDR3: CASSEGREGQPQHF. DNA for the CDR3: TGTGCCAGCAGTGAGGGAAGGGAGGGTCAGCCCCAGCATTTT.

V usage is TRBV5-1 and J usage is TRBJ2-1; 9 bases are a match to TRBD2. The CDR3 spans 16 residues. V lost 0 bases to trimming and J lost 7 bases; unmatched junction nucleotides: 8. Germline-derived CDR1 and CDR2 are SGHRS and YFSETQ. The CDR3 DNA is TGCGCCAGCAGCTTGGATCCTAGCGGGACTATAAATGAGCAGTTCTTC. Protein product: CASSLDPSGTINEQFF. Full variable domain (remainder filled in from reference TRBV5-1 and TRBJ2-1): KAGVTQTPRYLIKTRGQQVTLSCSPISGHRSVSWYQQTPGQGLQFLFEYFSETQRNKGNFPGRFSGRQFSNSRSEMNVSTLELGDSALYLCASSLDPSGTINEQFFGPGTRLTVL.

V gene TRBV15 combines with J gene TRBJ2-3, with D possibly being TRBD2 (7 bases). This CDR3 is built from 16 residues. The germline CDR1 and CDR2 sequences are LNHNV and YYDKDF (reference sequence). V was pared by 0 bases and J by 3 bases, with 13 bases between. The CDR3 nucleotides read TGTGCCACCAGCAGAGAGAGGGGGGGCGGGACAGATACGCAGTATTTT. It translates to CATSRERGGGTDTQYF.